This T cell receptor (beta chain) derives from a study of T cell changes during pregnancy in multiple sclerosis (dated by TCRdb to the late 2010s). Concerning the study at large: In women with multiple sclerosis, the researchers looked at how the T cell repertoire shifted as pregnancy progressed.

Reading from cysteine to phenylalanine, the CDR3 counts 20 amino acids. Kept here is only the CDR3 DNA, which spans 60 bases and is read in frame from base 1. Trimming leaves V shorter by 0 bases and J shorter by 7 bases, with the junction holding 16 bases beyond the gene matches. CDR1 and CDR2 are read off the germline V gene as MGHRA and YSYEKL. Receptor libraries were prepared by the immunoSEQ multiplex PCR assay. TCRdb carries this immuneACCESS record with in-frame sequences only. Its versions omit some clonotypes, under half of them owing to an unresolved V gene in the studies checked, with the rest unexplained. Recorded for this sample are around 130,000 clones; about 95% of them occurred a single time. Roughly 0.45% of the sample is in the top ten clones. Regarding this clone: What this receptor recognizes is not known. No quality values exist for individual bases; no much larger clone is one base distant.

This chain joins TRBV4-1 to TRBJ2-7; 15 junctional bases match TRBD2. This specimen consisted of peripheral blood, obtained after pregnancy. The origin of this receptor is a female donor with multiple sclerosis, enrolled in a pregnancy study. The bases are TGCGCCAGCAGCCAAGAGACTTCGGGACTAGCGGGAGGCTACCTCCAGGAGCAGTACTTC. This sequence encodes CASSQETSGLAGGYLQEQYF.